The entry that follows covers one T cell receptor beta chain sequence. The antigen remains undetermined. This record belongs to a study of OX40 agonist ivuxolimab in advanced cancers. General study points: Expanded peripheral T cells had an undetermined antigen specificity.

Peripheral blood came from all dose cohorts at three timepoints. Per the germline V gene, CDR1 is SGHRS and CDR2 is YFSETQ. This CDR3 has 17 residues. V was trimmed by 1 base and J by 4 bases, leaving 20 bases between them. This table comes from immunoSEQ multiplex PCR, and its TCRdb copy is limited to in-frame clones, with some not included. The sample lists 85,000 to 130,000 clones, around nine tenths occurring once. The chain uses TRBV5-1 and TRBJ1-1; TRBD1 might be the D (5 bases). The sample consisted of CD4+ or CD8+ T cells sorted from blood, taken in a trial of the OX40 agonist ivuxolimab. The receptor was derived from an adult with an advanced solid tumor such as melanoma, head and neck, liver or kidney cancer. The CDR3 sequence is CASSLFQGRVMSTEAFF. Written as DNA, the CDR3 is TGCGCCAGCAGCTTGTTCCAGGGAAGGGTTATGAGCACTGAAGCTTTCTTT.